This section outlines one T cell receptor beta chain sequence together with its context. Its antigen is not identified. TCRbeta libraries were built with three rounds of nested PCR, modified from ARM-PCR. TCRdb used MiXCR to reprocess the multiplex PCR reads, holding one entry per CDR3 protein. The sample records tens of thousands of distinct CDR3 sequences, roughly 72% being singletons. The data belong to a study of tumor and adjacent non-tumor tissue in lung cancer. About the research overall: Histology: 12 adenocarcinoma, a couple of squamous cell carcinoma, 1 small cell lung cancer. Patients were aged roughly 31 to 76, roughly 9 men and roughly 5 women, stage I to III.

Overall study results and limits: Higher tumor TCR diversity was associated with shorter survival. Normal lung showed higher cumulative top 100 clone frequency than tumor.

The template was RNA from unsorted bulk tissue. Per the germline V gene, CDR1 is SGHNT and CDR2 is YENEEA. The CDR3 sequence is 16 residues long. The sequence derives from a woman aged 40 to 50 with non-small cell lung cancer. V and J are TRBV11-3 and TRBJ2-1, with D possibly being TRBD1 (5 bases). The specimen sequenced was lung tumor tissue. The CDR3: CVNSRQGVAGYNEQFF. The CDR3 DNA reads TGTGTCAACAGCAGGCAGGGCGTAGCAGGGTACAATGAGCAGTTCTTC.